The rows below give T cell receptor beta chains drawn from one sample of a study of blood T cell repertoires in COVID-19. TCRdb keeps only in-frame clones here, not all; method: immunoSEQ multiplex PCR. Here the sample spans 150,000 or so clones, around 83% being singletons. Sequencing input: PBMCs or T cells enriched from blood (not recorded which). These receptor sequences come from a man aged 45 to 65 who had recovered from COVID-19. Both conserved end residues are part of each CDR3.

TRBJ2-3 TRBV11-3 CASSSGGTSTDTQYF
TRBJ1-5 TRBV4-1 CASSQERTGSNQPQHF
TRBJ2-6 TRBV7-8 CASSFRGPQASGANVLTF
TRBJ1-5 TRBV3-1/TRBV3-2 CASVRSDRPGQPQHF
TRBJ1-5 TRBV28 CASSPGDQPQHF
TRBJ1-5 TRBV2 CASSDTPYSHQPQHF
TRBJ1-1 TRBV12-3/TRBV12-4 CASSLRENTEAFF
TRBJ2-3 TRBV11-2 CASSLLASDTQYF
TRBJ2-2 TRBV27 CASRRRDRGHTGELFF
TRBJ2-7 TRBV28 CASSPGRYEQYF
TRBJ1-2 TRBV10-3 CAISESEIYGYTF
TRBJ2-7 TRBV15 CATSRTGWVSEQYF
TRBJ2-1 TRBV9 CASSDLAGGYNEQFF
TRBJ2-5 TRBV19 CASSTSGQGGQETQYF
TRBJ2-2 TRBV7-2 CASSLGAAGANTGELFF
TRBJ2-1 TRBV7-7 CASSLAGGGANEQFF
TRBJ2-7 TRBV7-2 CASRYAGTSGSYEQYF
TRBJ1-5 TRBV7-2 CASSLVGGYSNQPQHF
TRBJ2-1 TRBV6-4 CASSEGAGLGNEQFF
TRBJ2-6 TRBV4-2 CASSQLGLAGMGYSGANVLTF
TRBJ1-2 TRBV5-1 CASSLEARHRGYTF
TRBJ2-7 TRBV6-2/TRBV6-3 CASSYLTGVNEQYF
TRBJ1-4 TRBV19 CATRDRATNEKLFF
TRBJ1-4 TRBV9 CASSVGDRLGEKLFF
TRBJ2-7 TRBV19 CATGDSSYEQYF
TRBJ1-1 TRBV2 CASSGQGHRHTEAFF
TRBJ2-5 TRBV19 CASSIDLGGAGQETQYF
TRBJ1-1 TRBV19 CASREQGANTEAFF
TRBJ2-7 TRBV6-5 CASSYSTAGSSYEQYF